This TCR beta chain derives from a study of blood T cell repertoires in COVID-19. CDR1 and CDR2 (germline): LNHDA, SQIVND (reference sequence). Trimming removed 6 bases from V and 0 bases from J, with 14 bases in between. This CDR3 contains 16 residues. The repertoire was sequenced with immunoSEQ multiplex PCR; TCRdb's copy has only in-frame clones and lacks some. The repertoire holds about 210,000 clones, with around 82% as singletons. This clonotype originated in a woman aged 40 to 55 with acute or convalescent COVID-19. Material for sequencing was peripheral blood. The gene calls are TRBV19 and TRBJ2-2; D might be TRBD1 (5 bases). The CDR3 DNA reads TGTGCCAGTAGGGGAAGGGGTGCTGCGAACACCGGGGAGCTGTTTTTT. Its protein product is CASRGRGAANTGELFF.